Listed here are 15 T cell receptor beta chains from one sample, sequenced in a study of T cells after posttransplantation cyclophosphamide. Using immunoSEQ multiplex PCR, the repertoire was profiled, and TCRdb retains in-frame clones only, with some absent. This repertoire holds roughly 24,000 clones, and none appear only once. The sequenced material came from PBMCs. Receptors were obtained from a woman in her sixties in good health, CMV-negative, and a related stem cell transplant donor.

This clone was seen many times. This sequence joins TRBV6-5 and TRBJ1-3; D unresolved. Trimming shortened V by 2 bases and J by 0 bases, and 11 bases separated the two germline ends. CDR1 and CDR2 from the germline V gene are MNHEY and SVGAGI. This CDR3 spans 16 amino acids. DNA of the CDR3: TGTGCCAGCAGTTACACCCGGTCGAGCTCTGGAAACACCATATATTTT. Translation: CASSYTRSSSGNTIYF.

This clone appeared many times. The rearrangement uses TRBV20-1 and TRBJ2-3; the match to TRBD2 covers 7 bases. Per germline, CDR1 DFQATT and CDR2 SNEGSKA (reference sequence). The CDR3 has 11 residues. The ends lost 7 bases at V and 3 bases at J; junction bases unmatched: 1. CDR3 DNA sequence: TGCAGTGGGGGACTAACAGATACGCAGTATTTT. As protein: CSGGLTDTQYF.

This clone occurred many times. This sequence joins TRBV7-2 and TRBJ2-5; 7 nucleotides line up with TRBD1. Trimming took 2 bases from V and 2 from J; bases not matched to a gene: 5. The CDR3 loop spans 15 amino acids. CDR1 is SGHTA and CDR2 is FQGNSA in the germline V gene. The CDR3 protein is CASSLIGTAQETQYF. For the CDR3, the DNA is TGTGCCAGCAGCTTAATCGGGACAGCTCAAGAGACCCAGTACTTC.

This clone has a count of ten or more. This chain joins TRBV6-5 and TRBJ1-5, with a weak D call TRBD1 (5 bases). The V end was cut by 6 bases, the J end by 4 bases, with 16 bases between. This CDR3 is 15 amino acids long. The germline V gene has CDR1 MNHEY and CDR2 SVGAGI. CDR3 coding DNA: TGTGCCAGCAGCGTAGCGTCGGAGGGGAATCAGCCCCAGCATTTT. This translates into CASSVASEGNQPQHF.

The table lists this clone with many counts. The chain carries TRBV11-2 and TRBJ2-5, with TRBD2 matching over 10 bases. Germline V gene sequence: CDR1 SGHAT, CDR2 FQNNGV. The CDR3 totals 15 residues. The V gene end was trimmed by 5 bases and the J gene end by 5 bases; junction bases not matched to a gene: 8. The CDR3 reads CASSPQRGGIETQYF. The DNA of the CDR3 is TGTGCCAGCAGCCCCCAGCGGGGGGGCATCGAGACCCAGTACTTC.

This clone was detected only a few times. J is TRBJ2-5 and V is TRBV9; 9 bases line up with TRBD1. There are 19 residues in the CDR3. From germline, CDR1 is SGDLS and CDR2 YYNGEE. The V and J ends lost 0 bases and 1 base, in that order; junction bases with no gene match: 13. The CDR3 is CASSVVGVGTGFCQETQYF. As DNA, the CDR3 is TGTGCCAGCAGCGTAGTGGGGGTGGGGACAGGGTTTTGCCAAGAGACCCAGTACTTC.

This clone has a count of ten or more. The gene calls are TRBV18 and TRBJ1-5, with D perhaps TRBD1 (5 bases). Trimming removed 3 bases at V and 11 bases at J, with 20 bases between. Germline lookup yields CDR1 KGHSH and CDR2 LQKENI. The CDR3 loop spans 15 amino acids. This CDR3 is CASSPGGFRGEAQHF. The CDR3 DNA is TGTGCCAGCTCACCCGGAGGGTTTAGGGGTGAAGCCCAGCATTTT.

The rearrangement joins TRBV19 to TRBJ2-3, with a weak D call TRBD2 (6 bases). CDR1 and CDR2 from the germline V gene are LNHDA and SQIVND (reference sequence). The V and J ends lost 10 bases and 3 bases respectively, with 14 bases between them. This CDR3 has 13 amino acids. For the CDR3, the DNA is TGTGCCACCCGGGACTGGGGGACAGATACGCAGTATTTT. Its protein product is CATRDWGTDTQYF.

This clone was counted many times. CDR3 sequence: CASSQDGIGDEQYF. The CDR3 nucleotides read TGTGCCAGCAGCCAAGATGGGATCGGGGACGAGCAGTACTTC. V usage is TRBV4-2 and J usage is TRBJ2-7, with TRBD2 as a possible D gene (5 bases). V lost 0 bases, J lost 5 bases, and 11 bases lay in between. This CDR3 is built from 14 residues. Germline V lookup: CDR1 LGHNA, CDR2 YNFKEQ.

The rearrangement uses TRBV7-9 and TRBJ2-2, with D maybe TRBD1 (5 bases). This CDR3 comprises 15 residues. CDR1 is SEHNR, CDR2 FQNEAQ, per germline (reference sequence). With 10 bases removed from V and 0 bases from J, the gap between germline ends came to 15 bases. CDR3 sequence reads: CATIARVSNTGELFF. The CDR3 nucleotides read TGTGCCACCATCGCCAGGGTTTCGAACACCGGGGAGCTGTTTTTT. Complete variable domain (other parts from reference TRBV7-9 and TRBJ2-2): DTGVSQNPRHKITKRGQNVTFRCDPISEHNRLYWYRQTLGQGPEFLTYFQNEAQLEKSRLLSDRFSAERPKGSFSTLEIQRTEQGDSAMYLCATIARVSNTGELFFGEGSRLTVL.

This clone was detected a few times. One base separates it from a far larger clone, so it is likely a read error. This CDR3 is also generated by other DNA sequences in the sample. The chain recombines TRBV10-3 with TRBJ1-5; D is unclear. Germline-derived CDR1 and CDR2 are ENHRY and SYGVKD. The CDR3 has 13 amino acids. The V gene lost 6 bases and the J gene lost 3 bases, with 9 bases spanning the gap. As DNA, the CDR3 is TGTGCCATCAGGGGCCAGATCAATCAGCCCCAGCATTTT. Protein product: CAIRGQINQPQHF.

This clone was counted at least ten times. The chain recombines TRBV5-4 with TRBJ2-7, with D possibly TRBD2 on 7 matching bases. The CDR3 runs 15 residues. Per germline, CDR1 SGHNT and CDR2 YYREEE (reference sequence). The germline V and J ends were trimmed by 0 bases and 2 bases, with 12 bases remaining between them. The CDR3 bases are TGTGCCAGCAGCTTGGGCGGGGGCCAAACCTACGAGCAGTACTTC. Amino acid sequence: CASSLGGGQTYEQYF.

This clone was observed a handful of times. Germline is not matched at one junction end, which may reflect a read error. The rearrangement joins TRBV14 to TRBJ2-3, with unresolved D. Germline V gene sequence: CDR1 SGHDN, CDR2 FVKESK. The CDR3 length is 12 residues. CDR3 DNA: TGTGCCAGCAGCCACATGCCAGATATGCAGTATTTT. Translating gives CASSHMPDMQYF.

At least ten counts were recorded for this clone. The J gene is TRBJ1-4, the V gene TRBV7-2, with D perhaps matching TRBD1 (5 bases). The CDR3 extends over 15 amino acids. Looked up from germline, CDR1 is SGHTA and CDR2 is FQGNSA. Trimming shortened V by 5 bases and J by 2 bases, and 12 bases separated the two germline ends. CDR3 in amino acids: CASSPLGGTNEKLFF. For the CDR3, the DNA is TGTGCCAGCAGCCCTCTCGGGGGGACTAATGAAAAACTGTTTTTT.

This clone was counted many times. The chain has TRBV2 and TRBJ1-1; TRBD1 matches 8 bases. Germline CDR1 SNHLY, CDR2 FYNNEI. CDR3 size: 15 residues. V dropped 0 bases and J dropped 4; count of bases not matched to a gene: 4. In DNA, the CDR3 is TGTGCCAGCAGTGAAGCGCAGGGGGCGGGCACTGAAGCTTTCTTT. The encoded protein is CASSEAQGAGTEAFF.